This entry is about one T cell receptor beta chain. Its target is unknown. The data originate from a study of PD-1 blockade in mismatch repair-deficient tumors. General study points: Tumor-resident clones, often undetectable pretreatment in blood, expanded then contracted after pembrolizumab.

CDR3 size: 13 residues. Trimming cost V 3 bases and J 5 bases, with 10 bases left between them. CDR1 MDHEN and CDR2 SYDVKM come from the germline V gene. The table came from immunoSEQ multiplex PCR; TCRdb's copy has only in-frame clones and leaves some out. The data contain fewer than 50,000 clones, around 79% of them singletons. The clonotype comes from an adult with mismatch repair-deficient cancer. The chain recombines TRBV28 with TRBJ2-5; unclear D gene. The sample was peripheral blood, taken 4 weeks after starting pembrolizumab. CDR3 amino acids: CASSLNDGETQYF. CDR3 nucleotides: TGTGCCAGCAGTTTGAACGACGGGGAGACCCAGTACTTC.